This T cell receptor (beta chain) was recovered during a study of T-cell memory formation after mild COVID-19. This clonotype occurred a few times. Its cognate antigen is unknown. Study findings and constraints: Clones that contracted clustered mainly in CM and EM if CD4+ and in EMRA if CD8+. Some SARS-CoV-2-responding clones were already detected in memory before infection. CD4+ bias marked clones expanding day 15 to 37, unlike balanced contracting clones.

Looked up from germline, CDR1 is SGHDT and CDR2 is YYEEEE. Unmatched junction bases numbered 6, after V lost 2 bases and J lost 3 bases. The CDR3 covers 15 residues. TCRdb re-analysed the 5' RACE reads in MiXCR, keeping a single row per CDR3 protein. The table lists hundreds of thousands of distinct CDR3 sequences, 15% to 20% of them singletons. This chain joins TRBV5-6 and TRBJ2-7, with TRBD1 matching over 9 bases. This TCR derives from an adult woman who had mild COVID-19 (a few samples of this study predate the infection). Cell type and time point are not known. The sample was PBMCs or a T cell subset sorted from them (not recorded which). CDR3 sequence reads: CASSFRQGDHYEQYF. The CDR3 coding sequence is TGTGCCAGCAGCTTTAGACAGGGGGATCACTACGAGCAGTACTTC. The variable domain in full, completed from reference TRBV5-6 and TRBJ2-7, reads DAGVTQSPTHLIKTRGQQVTLRCSPKSGHDTVSWYQQALGQGPQFIFQYYEEEERQRGNFPDRFSGHQFPNYSSELNVNALLLGDSALYLCASSFRQGDHYEQYFGPGTRLTVT.